The 24 T cell receptor beta chains below come from one sample, sequenced in a study of T-cell memory formation after mild COVID-19. MiXCR, applied by TCRdb to the 5' RACE reads, yields one record per CDR3 protein. The table records about 40,000 distinct CDR3 sequences, roughly an eighth of them present only once. The sample taken for sequencing was PBMCs or a T cell subset sorted from them (not recorded which). These receptors were obtained from a man younger than 35 who had mild COVID-19 (a few samples of this study predate the infection). Cell type and time point are not known.

The rearrangement joins TRBV25-1 to TRBJ1-4; maybe TRBD1 (5 bases). V was clipped by 3 bases and J by 0 bases, with 5 bases between them. This CDR3 is built from 14 residues. CDR1 and CDR2 (germline): MGHDK, SYGVNS. Here the CDR3 DNA reads TGTGCCAGCAGTGACAGGGCAACTAATGAAAAACTGTTTTTT. This gives the protein CASSDRATNEKLFF.

The sample holds many counts of this clonotype. V is TRBV12-3 or TRBV12-4 and J is TRBJ2-6; no clear D. The CDR3 sequence is 16 residues long. Trimming removed 4 bases at V and 2 bases at J, with 12 bases between. Written as DNA, the CDR3 is TGTGCCAGCAGTTCGGCTCTCCAGACTGGGGCCAACGTCCTGACTTTC. Amino acid sequence: CASSSALQTGANVLTF.

This clonotype was seen many times. The chain is built from TRBV2 and TRBJ2-1; D unresolved. Per germline, CDR1 SNHLY and CDR2 FYNNEI. V lost 1 base to trimming and J lost 1 base, with 2 bases between them. The CDR3 is made up of 13 amino acids. The CDR3 region is CASSEESYNEQFF. CDR3 sequence (DNA): TGTGCCAGCAGTGAAGAGTCCTACAATGAGCAGTTCTTC.

This clonotype was detected many times. The rearrangement links TRBV30 to TRBJ2-7; D call uncertain. The CDR3 contains 11 residues. Trimming took off 5 bases at V and 1 base at J, with 6 bases between the two ends. Germline V gene lookup returns CDR1 GTSNPN and CDR2 SVGIG (reference sequence). The CDR3 sequence is CAWGLSYEQYF. DNA of the CDR3: TGTGCCTGGGGATTATCCTACGAGCAGTACTTC. The whole variable domain, filled in from reference TRBV30 and TRBJ2-7, reads SQTIHQWPATLVQPVGSPLSLECTVEGTSNPNLYWYRQAAGRGLQLLFYSVGIGQISSEVPQNLSASRPQDRQFILSSKKLLLSDSGFYLCAWGLSYEQYFGPGTRLTVT.

This clonotype was seen ten or more times. The chain links TRBV7-6 to TRBJ1-6; the match to TRBD1 covers 10 bases. Looked up from germline, CDR1 is SGHVS and CDR2 is FNYEAQ. J gave up 10 bases and V 5 bases, and 8 bases lay outside the gene matches. This CDR3 contains 15 residues. The CDR3 DNA is TGTGCCAGCAGCGCCCGGGGACAGGGGAGGTCACCCCTCCACTTT. Protein product: CASSARGQGRSPLHF.

This clonotype was counted ten times or more. The rearrangement uses TRBV18 and TRBJ2-7; D is unclear. This CDR3 region has 11 residues. Germline assignment: CDR1 KGHSH and CDR2 LQKENI. Trimming took off 0 bases at V and 3 bases at J, with 0 bases between the two ends. This CDR3 reads CASSPPYEQYV. CDR3 nucleotides: TGTGCCAGCTCACCACCCTACGAGCAGTACGTC.

In its sample, this clonotype was seen many times. The genes are TRBV11-2 and TRBJ2-5; D is ambiguous. Trimming removed 2 bases at V and 3 bases at J, with 7 bases between. The germline V gene has CDR1 SGHAT and CDR2 FQNNGV. This CDR3 region has 13 residues. CDR3 DNA: TGTGCCAGCAGCTTACAGATTGAAGAGACCCAGTACTTC. Its translation: CASSLQIEETQYF.

This clonotype was seen ten or more times. V usage is TRBV6-6 and J usage is TRBJ2-7, with D possibly matching TRBD1 (6 bases). This CDR3 has 16 residues. Trimming shortened V by 6 bases and J by 3 bases, and 21 bases separated the two germline ends. CDR1 and CDR2 from the germline V gene are MNHNY and SVGAGI (reference sequence). This CDR3 is CASSLHPGTGNYEQYV. The CDR3 nucleotides are TGTGCCAGCAGCCTTCATCCCGGAACAGGGAACTACGAGCAGTACGTC.

This clonotype was detected many times. The chain combines TRBV5-1 with TRBJ1-6; 7 bases map to TRBD1. Germline V gene data show CDR1 as SGHRS and CDR2 as YFSETQ. The V gene end was trimmed by 2 bases and the J gene end by 9 bases; junction bases not matched to a gene: 5. CDR3 length equals 14 residues. This CDR3 reads CASSFGQDGSPLHF. Written as DNA, the CDR3 is TGCGCCAGCAGCTTCGGACAGGACGGTTCACCCCTCCACTTT. Complete variable domain (other parts from reference TRBV5-1 and TRBJ1-6): KAGVTQTPRYLIKTRGQQVTLSCSPISGHRSVSWYQQTPGQGLQFLFEYFSETQRNKGNFPGRFSGRQFSNSRSEMNVSTLELGDSALYLCASSFGQDGSPLHFGNGTRLTVT.

This clonotype was found many times. CDR3 DNA: TGTGCCAGCAGCCTACAGGGGGCTGGAAACACCATATATTTT. This gives the protein CASSLQGAGNTIYF. This chain connects TRBV6-6 to TRBJ1-3, with 8 bases fitting TRBD1. Germline CDR1 reads MNHNY; CDR2 reads SVGAGI (reference sequence). This CDR3 contains 14 residues. V was pared by 6 bases and J by 2 bases, with 3 bases of the junction left unmatched.

This clonotype showed up many times. The chain has TRBV20-1 and TRBJ1-1; TRBD1 is a possible D gene (6 bases). CDR3 length: 12 residues. Germline V gene lookup returns CDR1 DFQATT and CDR2 SNEGSKA (reference sequence). Between the trimmed V and J ends, which lost 7 bases and 4 bases, there was a span of 13 bases. CDR3 in amino acids: CSVNPGVTEAFF. The CDR3 DNA reads TGCAGTGTAAACCCAGGGGTCACTGAAGCTTTCTTT.

This clonotype was seen at least ten times. The J gene is TRBJ2-1, the V gene TRBV7-2, with 9 bases lining up with TRBD1. This CDR3 has 17 residues. Per the germline V gene, CDR1 is SGHTA and CDR2 is FQGNSA. The V segment lost 5 bases and the J segment 6 bases; nucleotides outside the gene matches: 14. Here the CDR3 DNA reads TGTGCCAGCAGCACTCAATCCGGGACAGGGATCCGCAATGAGCAGTTCTTC. This sequence encodes CASSTQSGTGIRNEQFF.

Note on this clonotype: An end of the junction differs from the germline gene, which may be a read error. This chain links TRBV12-3 or TRBV12-4 with TRBJ2-7; 8 nucleotides align to TRBD1. This CDR3 contains 15 residues. The CDR3, as DNA: TGTGCCAGCAGCCGGGGAGACAGGGGCTCCCACGAGCAGTACTTC. Translated, it gives CASSRGDRGSHEQYF.

This clonotype was counted a few times. The rearrangement joins TRBV24-1 to TRBJ2-1, with D hard to call. This CDR3 region has 14 residues. Germline CDR1 reads KGHDR; CDR2 reads SFDVKD. The V gene lost 3 bases and the J gene lost 6 bases, with 11 bases spanning the gap. The CDR3, as DNA: TGTGCCACCAGTGATGGTAGCAACCCCAATGAGCAGTTCTTC. It specifies CATSDGSNPNEQFF.

There are many counts of this clonotype. This chain connects TRBV7-2 to TRBJ2-7; TRBD1 aligns across 9 bases. The CDR3 is made up of 14 amino acids. V was clipped by 5 bases and J by 6 bases; unmatched bases: 8. Germline V gene lookup returns CDR1 SGHTA and CDR2 FQGNSA. The chain's CDR3 is CASSPRTGASEQYV. CDR3 coding DNA: TGTGCCAGCAGCCCCCGGACAGGGGCTTCCGAGCAGTACGTC.

This clonotype was recorded many times. The chain uses TRBV6-2 or TRBV6-3 and TRBJ1-5, with 8 nucleotides matching TRBD1. The CDR3 is 15 residues long. Per germline, CDR1 MNHEY and CDR2 SVGEGT. V was pared by 7 bases and J by 3 bases, with 8 bases of the junction left unmatched. CDR3 in amino acids: CASTLQGAFNQPQHF. Written as DNA, the CDR3 is TGTGCCAGCACCCTTCAGGGGGCCTTCAATCAGCCCCAGCATTTT.

There are many counts of this clonotype. An end of the junction does not agree with germline; a read error may underlie this. This sequence joins TRBV19 and TRBJ2-1; tentative D call: TRBD2 (5 bases). Germline CDR1 is LNHDA and CDR2 is SQIVND (reference sequence). The CDR3 covers 13 residues. As DNA, the CDR3 is TGTGCCAGTAGTATCGCTAGCTACAGTGAGCAGTTCTTC. As protein: CASSIASYSEQFF.

This clonotype was detected many times. This chain connects TRBV5-1 to TRBJ2-1; 7 bases line up with TRBD2. Germline values: CDR1 SGHRS, CDR2 YFSETQ. V lost 3 bases to trimming and J lost 1 base; unmatched junction nucleotides: 7. The CDR3 sequence is 16 residues long. For the CDR3, the DNA is TGCGCCAGCAGCTACTTTGGCGGGGGATCCTACAATGAGCAGTTCTTC. Translated: CASSYFGGGSYNEQFF.

The chain recombines TRBV3-1 with TRBJ2-1; D is possibly TRBD2 (6 bases). V lost 1 base to trimming and J lost 6 bases, with 10 bases between them. The CDR3 runs to 14 residues. CDR1 is LGHDT, CDR2 YNNKEL, per germline (reference sequence). The CDR3 loop reads CASSQGEAGNEQFF. CDR3 sequence (DNA): TGTGCCAGCAGCCAAGGGGAGGCGGGCAATGAGCAGTTCTTC.

This clonotype was recorded many times. The chain couples TRBV29-1 to TRBJ2-5, with 12 bases that match TRBD1. The CDR3 totals 14 residues. With 4 bases clipped from V and 4 bases from J, the junction kept 4 bases outside the gene matches. Germline CDR1 reads SQVTM; CDR2 reads ANQGSEA. CDR3 in amino acids: CSVAGTGGGETQYF. The CDR3, as DNA: TGCAGCGTTGCCGGGACAGGGGGCGGAGAGACCCAGTACTTC.

This clonotype was detected ten times or more. The chain has TRBV5-5 and TRBJ1-2; tentatively, D is TRBD1 (6 bases). V was clipped by 4 bases and J by 2 bases, with 18 bases between them. Germline values: CDR1 SGHKS, CDR2 YYEKEE (reference sequence). There are 16 residues in the CDR3. The CDR3 nucleotides read TGTGCCAGCAGCCTCCCGGGGGCAGGAGGGAACTATGGCTACACCTTC. Translating it yields CASSLPGAGGNYGYTF.

This clonotype was detected many times. V usage is TRBV5-1 and J usage is TRBJ2-5; no definite D call. The CDR3 has 16 residues. V gave up 1 base and J gave up 3 bases, with 16 bases separating them. Germline CDR1 is SGHRS and CDR2 is YFSETQ. CDR3: CASSLFFLGPKETQYF. CDR3 nucleotides: TGCGCCAGCAGCTTGTTTTTCCTTGGACCGAAAGAGACCCAGTACTTC.

This clonotype was seen many times. The chain combines TRBV11-3 with TRBJ2-2; no clear D gene. The CDR3 runs to 12 residues. CDR1 and CDR2 from the germline V gene are SGHNT and YENEEA. Trimming stripped 4 bases from V and 7 bases from J, with 7 bases between. The DNA for the CDR3 is TGTGCCAGCAGCTCCCCGATCGGGGAGCTGTTTTTT. Translated: CASSSPIGELFF.

This clonotype was seen a few times. The genes are TRBV2 and TRBJ2-2; 8 nucleotides align to TRBD2. V shed 6 bases and J 4 bases; nucleotides not matched to a gene: 13. CDR3 size: 17 residues. Per germline, CDR1 SNHLY and CDR2 FYNNEI. CDR3 DNA sequence: TGTGCCAGCAGCGGACTAGCATTCATATCTTTCACCGGGGAGCTGTTTTTT. As protein: CASSGLAFISFTGELFF.